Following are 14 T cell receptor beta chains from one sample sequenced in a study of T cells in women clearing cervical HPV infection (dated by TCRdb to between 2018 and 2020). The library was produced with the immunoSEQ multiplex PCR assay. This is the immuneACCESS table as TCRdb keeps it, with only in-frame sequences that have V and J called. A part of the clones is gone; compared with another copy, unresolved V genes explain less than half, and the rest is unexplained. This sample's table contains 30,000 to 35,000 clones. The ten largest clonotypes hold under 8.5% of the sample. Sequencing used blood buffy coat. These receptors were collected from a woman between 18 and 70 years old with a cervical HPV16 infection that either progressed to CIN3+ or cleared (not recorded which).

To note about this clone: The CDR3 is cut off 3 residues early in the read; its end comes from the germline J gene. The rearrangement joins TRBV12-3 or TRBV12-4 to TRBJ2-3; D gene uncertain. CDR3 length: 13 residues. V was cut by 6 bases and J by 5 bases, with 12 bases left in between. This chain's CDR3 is CASRGSGRDTQYF. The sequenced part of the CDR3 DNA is TGTGCCAGCAGAGGTTCAGGTCGAGATACG.

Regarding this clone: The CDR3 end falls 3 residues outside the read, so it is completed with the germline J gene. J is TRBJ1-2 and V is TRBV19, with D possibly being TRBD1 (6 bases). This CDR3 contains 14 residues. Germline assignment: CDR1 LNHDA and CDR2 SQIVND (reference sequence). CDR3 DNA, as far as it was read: TGTGCCAGTAGTGGGACGGGGGGCACAGATACC. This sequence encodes CASSGTGGTDT. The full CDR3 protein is CASSGTGGTDTYTF.

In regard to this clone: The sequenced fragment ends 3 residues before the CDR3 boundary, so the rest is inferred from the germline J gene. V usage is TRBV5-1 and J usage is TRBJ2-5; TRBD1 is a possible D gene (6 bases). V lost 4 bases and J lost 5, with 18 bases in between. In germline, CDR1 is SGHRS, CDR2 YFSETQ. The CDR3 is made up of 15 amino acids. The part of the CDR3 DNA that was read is TGCGCCAGCAGCGAGGTCCCAGGGGTGAAGGAGACC. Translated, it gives CASSEVPGVKET. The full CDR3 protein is CASSEVPGVKETQYF. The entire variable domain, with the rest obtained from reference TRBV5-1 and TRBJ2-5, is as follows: KAGVTQTPRYLIKTRGQQVTLSCSPISGHRSVSWYQQTPGQGLQFLFEYFSETQRNKGNFPGRFSGRQFSNSRSEMNVSTLELGDSALYLCASSEVPGVKETQYFGPGTRLLVL.

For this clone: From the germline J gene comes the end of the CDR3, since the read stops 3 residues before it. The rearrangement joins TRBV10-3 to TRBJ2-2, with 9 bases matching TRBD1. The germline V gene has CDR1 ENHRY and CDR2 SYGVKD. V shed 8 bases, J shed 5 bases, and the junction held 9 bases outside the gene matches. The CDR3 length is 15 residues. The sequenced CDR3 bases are TGTGCCATCGCTACCGGACAGGGGTGGACCGGGGAG. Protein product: CAIATGQGWTGE. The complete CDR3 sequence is CAIATGQGWTGELFF.

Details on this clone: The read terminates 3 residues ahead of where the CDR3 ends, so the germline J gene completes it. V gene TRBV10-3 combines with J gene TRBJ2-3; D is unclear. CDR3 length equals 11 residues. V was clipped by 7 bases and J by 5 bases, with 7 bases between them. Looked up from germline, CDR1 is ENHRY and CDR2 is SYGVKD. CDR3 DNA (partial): TGTGCCATCAATAACAGAGATACG. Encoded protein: CAINNRDT. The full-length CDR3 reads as CAINNRDTQYF.

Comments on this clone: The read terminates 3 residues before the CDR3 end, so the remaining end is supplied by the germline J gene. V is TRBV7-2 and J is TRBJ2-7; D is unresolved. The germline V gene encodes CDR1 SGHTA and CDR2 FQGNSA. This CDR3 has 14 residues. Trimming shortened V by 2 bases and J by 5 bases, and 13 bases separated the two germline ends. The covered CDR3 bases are TGTGCCAGCAGCTTATTATCAGGTTCCCACGAG. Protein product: CASSLLSGSHE. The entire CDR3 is CASSLLSGSHEQYF.

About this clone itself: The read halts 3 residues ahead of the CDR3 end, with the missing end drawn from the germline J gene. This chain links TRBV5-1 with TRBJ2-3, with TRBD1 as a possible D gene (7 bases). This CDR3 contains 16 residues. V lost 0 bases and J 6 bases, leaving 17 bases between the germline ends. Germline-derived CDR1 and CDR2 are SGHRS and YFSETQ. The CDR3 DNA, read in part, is TGCGCCAGCAGCTTGGGGAGGGGGCGCTTCCCCGATACG. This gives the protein CASSLGRGRFPDT. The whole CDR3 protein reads CASSLGRGRFPDTQYF.

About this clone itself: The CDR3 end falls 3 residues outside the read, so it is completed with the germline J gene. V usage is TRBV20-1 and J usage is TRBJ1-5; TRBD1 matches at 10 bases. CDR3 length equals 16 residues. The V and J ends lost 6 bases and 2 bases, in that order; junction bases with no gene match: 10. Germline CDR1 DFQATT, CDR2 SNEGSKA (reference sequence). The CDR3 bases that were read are TGCAGTGCCGGAAAGGGACAGGGGTTCGGCAATCAGCCC. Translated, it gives CSAGKGQGFGNQP. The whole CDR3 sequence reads CSAGKGQGFGNQPQHF.

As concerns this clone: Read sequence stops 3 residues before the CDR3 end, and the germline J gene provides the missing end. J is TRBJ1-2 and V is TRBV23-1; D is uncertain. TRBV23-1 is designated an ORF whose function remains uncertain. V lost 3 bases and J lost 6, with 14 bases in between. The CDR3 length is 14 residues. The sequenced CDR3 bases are TGCGCCAGCAGTCAGTTTTATCCTGGGCATGGC. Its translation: CASSQFYPGHG. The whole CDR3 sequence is CASSQFYPGHGYTF.

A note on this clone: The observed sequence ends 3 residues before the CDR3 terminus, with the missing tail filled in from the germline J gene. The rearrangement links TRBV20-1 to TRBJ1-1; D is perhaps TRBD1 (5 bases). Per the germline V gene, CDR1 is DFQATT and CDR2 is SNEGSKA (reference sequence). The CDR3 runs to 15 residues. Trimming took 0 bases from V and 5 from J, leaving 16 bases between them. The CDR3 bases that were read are TGCAGTGCTAGAGAGGGGGGGTCGATTGGGACTGAA. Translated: CSAREGGSIGTE. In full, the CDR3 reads CSAREGGSIGTEAFF.

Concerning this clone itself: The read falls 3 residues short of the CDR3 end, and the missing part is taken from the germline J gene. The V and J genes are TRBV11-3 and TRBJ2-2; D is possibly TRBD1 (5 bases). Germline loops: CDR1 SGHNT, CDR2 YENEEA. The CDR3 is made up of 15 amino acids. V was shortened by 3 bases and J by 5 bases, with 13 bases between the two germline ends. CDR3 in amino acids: CASSLSGKSTGELFF. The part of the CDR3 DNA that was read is TGTGCCAGCAGCTTGTCAGGGAAATCTACCGGGGAG.

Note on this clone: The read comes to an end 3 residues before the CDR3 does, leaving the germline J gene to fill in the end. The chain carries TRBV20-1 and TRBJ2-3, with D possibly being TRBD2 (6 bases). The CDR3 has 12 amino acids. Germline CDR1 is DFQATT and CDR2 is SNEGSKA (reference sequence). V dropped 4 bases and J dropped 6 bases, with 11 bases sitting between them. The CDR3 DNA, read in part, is TGCAGTGCTATGGGACTGTGGGATACG. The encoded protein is CSAMGLWDT. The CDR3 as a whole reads CSAMGLWDTQYF.

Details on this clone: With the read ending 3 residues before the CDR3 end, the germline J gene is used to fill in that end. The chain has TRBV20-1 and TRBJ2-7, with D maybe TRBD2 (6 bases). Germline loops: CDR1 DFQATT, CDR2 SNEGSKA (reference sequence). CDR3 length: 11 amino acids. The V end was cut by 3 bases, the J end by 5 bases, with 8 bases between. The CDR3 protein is CSASTSHEQYF. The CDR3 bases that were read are TGCAGTGCTAGTACTAGCCACGAG.

CDR3 sequence reads: CASSLATGGKEKLFF. The part of the CDR3 DNA that was read is TGTGCCAGCAGCTTAGCAACGGGGGGGAAAGAAAAA. The rearrangement joins TRBV7-9 to TRBJ1-4; weak D call: TRBD1 (5 bases). With the read ending 3 residues before the CDR3 end, the germline J gene is used to fill in that end. Germline loops: CDR1 SEHNR, CDR2 FQNEAQ (reference sequence). The CDR3 covers 15 residues. The V gene lost 0 bases and the J gene lost 8 bases, with 13 bases spanning the gap.